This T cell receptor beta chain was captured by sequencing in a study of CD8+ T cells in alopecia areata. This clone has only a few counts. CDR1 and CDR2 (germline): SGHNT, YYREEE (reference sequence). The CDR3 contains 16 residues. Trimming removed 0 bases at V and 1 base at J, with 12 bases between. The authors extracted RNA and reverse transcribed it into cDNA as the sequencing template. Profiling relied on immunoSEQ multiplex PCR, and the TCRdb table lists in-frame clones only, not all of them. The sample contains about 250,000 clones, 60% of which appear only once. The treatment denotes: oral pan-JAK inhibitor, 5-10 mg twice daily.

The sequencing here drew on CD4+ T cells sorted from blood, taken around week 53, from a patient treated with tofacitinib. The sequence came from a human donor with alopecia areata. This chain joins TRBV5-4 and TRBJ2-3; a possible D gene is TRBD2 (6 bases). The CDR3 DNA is TGTGCCAGCAGCTTGGGAGTCCCTAGCGGCACAGATACGCAGTATTTT. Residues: CASSLGVPSGTDTQYF.